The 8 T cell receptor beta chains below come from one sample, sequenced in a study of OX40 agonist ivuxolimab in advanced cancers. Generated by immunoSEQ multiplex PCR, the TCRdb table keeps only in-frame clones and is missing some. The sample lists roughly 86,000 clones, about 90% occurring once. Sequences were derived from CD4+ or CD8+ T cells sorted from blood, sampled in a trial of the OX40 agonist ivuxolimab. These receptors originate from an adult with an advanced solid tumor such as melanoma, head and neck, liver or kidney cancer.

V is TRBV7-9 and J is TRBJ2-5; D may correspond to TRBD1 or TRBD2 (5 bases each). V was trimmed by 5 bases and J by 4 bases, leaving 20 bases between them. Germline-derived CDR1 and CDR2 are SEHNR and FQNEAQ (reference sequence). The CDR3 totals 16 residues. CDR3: CASSPPRQGGPETQYF. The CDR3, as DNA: TGTGCCAGCAGCCCCCCGAGGCAGGGCGGGCCAGAGACCCAGTACTTC.

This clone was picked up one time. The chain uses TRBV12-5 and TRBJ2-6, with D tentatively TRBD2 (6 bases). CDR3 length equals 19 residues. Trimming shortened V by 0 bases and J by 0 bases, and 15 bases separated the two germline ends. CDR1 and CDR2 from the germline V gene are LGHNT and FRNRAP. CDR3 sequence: CASGLVGRTYSSGANVLTF. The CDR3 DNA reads TGTGCTAGTGGTTTGGTAGGGAGGACGTATAGCTCTGGGGCCAACGTCCTGACTTTC.

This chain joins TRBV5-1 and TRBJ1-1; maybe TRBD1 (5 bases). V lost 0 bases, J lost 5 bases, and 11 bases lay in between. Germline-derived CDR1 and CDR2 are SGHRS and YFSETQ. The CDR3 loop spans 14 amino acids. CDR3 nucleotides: TGCGCCAGCAGCTTGGGGACAATAGGAACTGAAGCTTTCTTT. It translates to CASSLGTIGTEAFF.

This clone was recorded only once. This CDR3 reads CASSYSGAGNTIYF. The DNA of the CDR3 is TGTGCCAGCAGTTACTCGGGGGCTGGAAACACCATATATTTT. V and J are TRBV6-5 and TRBJ1-3; a possible D gene is TRBD1 (5 bases). Trimming took off 0 bases at V and 2 bases at J, with 5 bases between the two ends. The CDR3 loop spans 14 amino acids. Germline-derived CDR1 and CDR2 are MNHEY and SVGAGI.

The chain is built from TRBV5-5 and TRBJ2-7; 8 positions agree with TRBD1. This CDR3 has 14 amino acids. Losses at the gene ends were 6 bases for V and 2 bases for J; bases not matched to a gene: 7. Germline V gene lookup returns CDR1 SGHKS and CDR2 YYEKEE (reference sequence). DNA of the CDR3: TGTGCCAGCAACTCCGGGACAGGACCCTACGAGCAGTACTTC. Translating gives CASNSGTGPYEQYF.

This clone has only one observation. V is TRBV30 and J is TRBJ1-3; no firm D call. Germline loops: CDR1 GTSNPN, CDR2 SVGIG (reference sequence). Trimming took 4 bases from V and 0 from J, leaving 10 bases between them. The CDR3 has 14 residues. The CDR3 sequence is CAWTPGGSGNTIYF. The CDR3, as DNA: TGTGCCTGGACCCCGGGCGGCTCTGGAAACACCATATATTTT. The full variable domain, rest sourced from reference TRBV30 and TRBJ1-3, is SQTIHQWPATLVQPVGSPLSLECTVEGTSNPNLYWYRQAAGRGLQLLFYSVGIGQISSEVPQNLSASRPQDRQFILSSKKLLLSDSGFYLCAWTPGGSGNTIYFGEGSWLTVV.

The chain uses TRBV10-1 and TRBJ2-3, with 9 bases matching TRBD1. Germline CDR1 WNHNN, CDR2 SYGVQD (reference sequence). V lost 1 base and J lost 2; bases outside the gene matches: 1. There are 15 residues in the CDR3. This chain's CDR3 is CASSELQGATDTQYF. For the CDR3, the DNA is TGCGCCAGCAGTGAGTTACAGGGGGCCACAGATACGCAGTATTTT.

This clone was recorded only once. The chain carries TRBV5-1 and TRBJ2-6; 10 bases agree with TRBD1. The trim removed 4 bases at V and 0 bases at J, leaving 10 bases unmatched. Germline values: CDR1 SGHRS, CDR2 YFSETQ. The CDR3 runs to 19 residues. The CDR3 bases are TGCGCCAGCAGCCCGTTACCGACAGGGGGCAACTCTGGGGCCAACGTCCTGACTTTC. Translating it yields CASSPLPTGGNSGANVLTF.